This T cell receptor beta chain was identified during a study of blood T cell repertoires in COVID-19. Background on the study: Sources were T cells, B-cell-depleted T cells, or PBMCs; the material itself was cDNA or gDNA.

Only in-frame clones appear in the TCRdb table, and some are missing; sequencing was by immunoSEQ multiplex PCR. Here the sample spans fewer than 400,000 clones, 80% to 95% being singletons. The germline gives CDR1 SGHDN, CDR2 FVKESK. CDR3 size: 17 residues. V shed 1 base, J shed 5 bases, and the junction held 7 bases outside the gene matches. The sequencing sample was made of PBMCs or T cells enriched from blood (not recorded which). The source of this sequence is a woman aged 30 to 39 who had recovered from COVID-19. The V and J genes are TRBV14 and TRBJ2-2; 10 bases map to TRBD1. The CDR3 DNA sequence: TGTGCCAGCAGCCAAGTAAGACAGGGGGCCCGGACCGGGGAGCTGTTTTTT. This translates into CASSQVRQGARTGELFF.